This TCR beta chain was recorded in a study of OX40 agonist ivuxolimab in advanced cancers. Study-level background: Patients were dosed with the agonistic anti-OX40 (CD134) antibody ivuxolimab. Study-level findings and limits: CD4+ and CD8+ blood T cells expanded clonally by week 6 at 0.1 to 3.0 mg/kg.

With regard to this clone: The target antigen is unknown.

Clones were read by immunoSEQ multiplex PCR, and TCRdb kept only the in-frame ones, dropping some. Here the sample spans around 45,000 clones, approximately 89% being singletons. CDR1 and CDR2 from the germline V gene are SGHAT and FQDESV (reference sequence). The CDR3 extends over 13 amino acids. V lost 5 bases to trimming and J lost 5 bases, with 12 bases between them. The sequence derives from an adult with an advanced solid tumor such as melanoma, head and neck, liver or kidney cancer. This chain uses TRBV11-1 with TRBJ2-5; D is unresolved. The input for sequencing was CD4+ or CD8+ T cells sorted from blood, taken in a trial of the OX40 agonist ivuxolimab. DNA for the CDR3: TGTGCCAGCAGCCCCACGTGGGTGGAGACCCAGTACTTC. Amino acids: CASSPTWVETQYF.